One sample yielded the 8 T cell receptor beta chains listed below, sequenced in a study of T cell repertoires in cytomegalovirus infection (dated by TCRdb to between 2018 and 2021). TCRdb lists the instrument as Illumina HiSeq 1500. TCRdb cleaned the public reads at Q25 with fastp, built clones with MiXCR and kept in-frame beta chains. Rows are combined by CDR3 protein, so each entry shows the most common genes and DNA. The sample data list 250,000 to 300,000 distinct CDR3 sequences, and about 25% of these were observed just once. 14% of the sample is taken by the ten largest. Sequencing was carried out using PBMCs. These receptors were taken from a human donor in good health (CMV status not recorded). Some clones in this sample may be carry-over from other donors' samples.

This clonotype has just a few counts. This chain joins TRBV28 and TRBJ2-4; 7 nucleotides match TRBD2. In germline, CDR1 is MDHEN, CDR2 SYDVKM. V was pared by 5 bases and J by 1 base, with 14 bases of the junction left unmatched. The CDR3 is 18 amino acids. The CDR3 here is CASSPGGAPYTAKNIQYF. The CDR3 region has the DNA TGTGCCAGCAGTCCGGGGGGTGCGCCTTACACGGCCAAAAACATTCAGTACTTC.

This clonotype was picked up many times. The V and J genes are TRBV7-8 and TRBJ1-2, with D possibly being TRBD1 (5 bases). The germline gives CDR1 SGHVS, CDR2 FQNEAQ. There are 14 residues in the CDR3. V was shortened by 1 base and J by 5 bases, with 11 bases between the two germline ends. In DNA form, the CDR3 reads TGTGCCAGCAGCTTAGGACGGGGGACTTATGGCTACACCTTC. This codes for CASSLGRGTYGYTF.

The rearrangement links TRBV20-1 to TRBJ1-2; no firm D call. The CDR3 runs to 12 residues. Germline CDR1 reads DFQATT; CDR2 reads SNEGSKA (reference sequence). V dropped 6 bases and J dropped 5 bases, with 13 bases sitting between them. CDR3 coding DNA: TGCAGTGCCAAAGACCTCCGGTATGGCTACACCTTC. It yields the protein CSAKDLRYGYTF.

The chain couples TRBV6-5 to TRBJ2-2; TRBD1 is a possible D gene (5 bases). The CDR3 is made up of 13 amino acids. Per the germline V gene, CDR1 is MNHEY and CDR2 is SVGAGI. Between the trimmed V and J ends, which lost 6 bases and 4 bases, there was a span of 9 bases. DNA for the CDR3: TGTGCCAGCAGGCGACAGAGCACCGGGGAGCTGTTTTTT. It codes for CASRRQSTGELFF.

This clonotype was counted ten times or more. The chain recombines TRBV7-2 with TRBJ1-1; the D gene is possibly TRBD1 (6 bases). Deletions cut 7 bases from V and 4 bases from J, with 16 bases between. CDR1 SGHTA and CDR2 FQGNSA come from the germline V gene. This CDR3 region has 14 residues. This CDR3 is CASTSLRGGTEAFF. The CDR3 DNA is TGTGCCAGCACCTCCTTAAGAGGGGGCACTGAAGCTTTCTTT.

This clonotype was counted ten times or more. The V call is TRBV7-2, the J call TRBJ2-7, with a possible D match to TRBD1 (5 bases). The ends were cut back, 1 base at V and 0 bases at J, with 10 bases in the middle. From germline, CDR1 is SGHTA and CDR2 FQGNSA. The CDR3 consists of 15 residues. The CDR3 coding sequence is TGTGCCAGCAGCTTAGAAGTAGGGGCCTCCTACGAGCAGTACTTC. This translates into CASSLEVGASYEQYF.

In its sample, this clonotype was seen a few times. This chain links TRBV6-6 with TRBJ2-3; TRBD2 matches at 8 bases. The CDR3 length is 19 residues. Losses at the gene ends were 2 bases for V and 1 base for J; bases not matched to a gene: 14. In germline, CDR1 is MNHNY, CDR2 SVGAGI (reference sequence). The CDR3 protein is CASSYRLAGSLRGTDTQYF. For the CDR3, the DNA is TGTGCCAGCAGTTACCGTCTAGCGGGTTCCTTACGAGGCACAGATACGCAGTATTTT.

This clonotype was counted only a few times. The V and J genes are TRBV6-1 and TRBJ1-6; weak D call: TRBD1 (5 bases). Germline lookup yields CDR1 MNHNS and CDR2 SASEGT. The ends were cut back, 8 bases at V and 0 bases at J, with 11 bases in the middle. CDR3 length: 15 residues. The CDR3 sequence is CASATVGSYNSPLHF. In DNA, the CDR3 is TGTGCCAGCGCGACAGTCGGCTCCTATAATTCACCCCTCCACTTT.